These 5 T cell receptor beta chains were all obtained from the same sample, sequenced in a study of control samples from healthy donors and cancer patients. Sequencing used immunoSEQ multiplex PCR; TCRdb keeps in-frame clones, though not all of them. The sample comprises roughly 100,000 clones, 80% to 90% of which are singletons, and over 10% rests with the top ten. Sequencing was carried out using blood. These receptors came from a woman in her fifties or sixties in good health.

V and J are TRBV6-6 and TRBJ2-7; D gene unclear. The germline CDR1 and CDR2 sequences are MNHNY and SVGAGI (reference sequence). This CDR3 contains 13 residues. The V end was cut by 7 bases, the J end by 6 bases, with 16 bases between. CDR3 nucleotide sequence: TGTGCCAGCACCGCCCCAGGCAAATCCGAGCAGTACTTC. It specifies CASTAPGKSEQYF.

The count of this clone is one. The V and J genes are TRBV28 and TRBJ2-2, with D unclear. The germline V gene encodes CDR1 MDHEN and CDR2 SYDVKM. V lost 2 bases and J 6 bases, leaving 7 bases between the germline ends. The CDR3 is 13 residues long. The CDR3 region is CASSLAGSGELFF. In DNA form, the CDR3 reads TGTGCCAGCAGTTTAGCCGGGTCCGGGGAGCTGTTTTTT.

The V and J genes are TRBV24-1 and TRBJ1-3; TRBD1 matches 7 bases. From germline, CDR1 is KGHDR and CDR2 SFDVKD. Trimming cost V 3 bases and J 2 bases; bases outside gene matches: 3. This CDR3 has 15 amino acids. CDR3 protein: CATSDGQATGNTIYF. For the CDR3, the DNA is TGTGCCACCAGTGATGGACAGGCTACTGGAAACACCATATATTTT.

This rearrangement joins TRBV5-4 to TRBJ1-2, with 9 bases that match TRBD1. The V gene end was trimmed by 4 bases and the J gene end by 7 bases; junction bases not matched to a gene: 5. CDR1 and CDR2 (germline): SGHNT, YYREEE (reference sequence). This CDR3 is 13 amino acids long. The CDR3 protein is CASSIQGAAGYTF. The DNA of the CDR3 is TGTGCCAGCAGCATACAGGGGGCGGCTGGCTACACCTTC.

V and J are TRBV7-6 and TRBJ1-3; 7 bases are a match to TRBD1. The ends lost 5 bases at V and 4 bases at J; junction bases unmatched: 8. The CDR3 extends over 15 amino acids. The germline CDR1 and CDR2 sequences are SGHVS and FNYEAQ. CDR3 protein: CASSLGQAPGNTIYF. The CDR3 DNA follows: TGTGCCAGCAGCCTCGGACAGGCACCCGGAAACACCATATATTTT.